A selection of T cell receptor beta chains follows, all from one sample in a study of T cell responses to AZD1222 COVID-19 vaccine. Produced via immunoSEQ multiplex PCR; TCRdb's table is partial and in-frame only. The sample carries 120,000 or so clones, about 91% recorded once. The specimen comprised peripheral blood, sampled on day 0 of AZD1222 vaccination. The receptors here all came from an adult in good health. CDR3s include the opening cysteine and the closing phenylalanine or tryptophan. The order of the fields is D gene, V gene, CDR3 length, clone size, J gene, CDR3 DNA, CDR3 protein. The D gene is left open where the match is weak. Not every row has a clone size; where given, it reads once, few, many or a size class.

D gene: TRBD1
V gene: TRBV5-1
CDR3 length: 15
clone size: NA
J gene: TRBJ2-2
CDR3 DNA: TGCGCCAGCAGCTTCTTGACAGGGGGCACCGGGGAGCTGTTTTTT
CDR3 protein: CASSFLTGGTGELFF

D gene: NA
V gene: TRBV5-6
CDR3 length: 15
clone size: NA
J gene: TRBJ2-7
CDR3 DNA: TGTGCCAGCAGCGGGCCGGGACTTTCCTTCGGGGAGCAGTACTTC
CDR3 protein: CASSGPGLSFGEQYF

D gene: NA
V gene: TRBV7-9
CDR3 length: 13
clone size: NA
J gene: TRBJ2-5
CDR3 DNA: TGTGCCAGCAGCTCCAAAAACCAAGAGACCCAGTACTTC
CDR3 protein: CASSSKNQETQYF

D gene: TRBD2
V gene: TRBV7-9
CDR3 length: 19
clone size: NA
J gene: TRBJ2-3
CDR3 DNA: TGTGCCAGCGCTCTAAGGCTACTAGCGGGGGGAGAAGGAACAGATACGCAGTATTTT
CDR3 protein: CASALRLLAGGEGTDTQYF

D gene: NA
V gene: TRBV7-2
CDR3 length: 12
clone size: NA
J gene: TRBJ1-5
CDR3 DNA: TGTGCCAGCAGTCGCTCCAATCAGCCCCAGCATTTT
CDR3 protein: CASSRSNQPQHF

D gene: NA
V gene: TRBV18
CDR3 length: 16
clone size: NA
J gene: TRBJ1-2
CDR3 DNA: TGTGCCAGCTCACCATCGGCGGCGCCACCTAACTATGGCTACACCTTC
CDR3 protein: CASSPSAAPPNYGYTF

D gene: NA
V gene: TRBV5-1
CDR3 length: 15
clone size: once
J gene: TRBJ2-7
CDR3 DNA: TGCGCCAGCAGCTTGGAAGCCGCTAGCTCCTACGAGCAGTACTTC
CDR3 protein: CASSLEAASSYEQYF

D gene: NA
V gene: TRBV18
CDR3 length: 13
clone size: once
J gene: TRBJ1-1
CDR3 DNA: TGTGCCAGCTCACTCACCCGGCGACCTGAAGCTTTCTTT
CDR3 protein: CASSLTRRPEAFF

D gene: NA
V gene: TRBV9
CDR3 length: 12
clone size: NA
J gene: TRBJ1-4
CDR3 DNA: TGTGCCAGCATGGGGTCGTCGGAAAAACTGTTTTTT
CDR3 protein: CASMGSSEKLFF

D gene: NA
V gene: TRBV5-4
CDR3 length: 13
clone size: few
J gene: TRBJ1-2
CDR3 DNA: TGTGCCAGCAGCTCCCGGGGGGTTGGAGGCTACACCTTC
CDR3 protein: CASSSRGVGGYTF

D gene: NA
V gene: TRBV18
CDR3 length: 11
clone size: few
J gene: TRBJ1-2
CDR3 DNA: TGTGCCAGCTCACCGCTATTTGGCTACACCTTC
CDR3 protein: CASSPLFGYTF

D gene: NA
V gene: TRBV6-2/TRBV6-3
CDR3 length: 13
clone size: NA
J gene: TRBJ1-1
CDR3 DNA: TGTGCCAGCGGCCCAGGGGCAGGGACTGAAGCTTTCTTT
CDR3 protein: CASGPGAGTEAFF

D gene: NA
V gene: TRBV5-6
CDR3 length: 13
clone size: NA
J gene: TRBJ1-5
CDR3 DNA: TGTGCCAGCAGCTTGGGAGGGGAGCAACCCCAGCATTTT
CDR3 protein: CASSLGGEQPQHF

D gene: NA
V gene: TRBV10-3
CDR3 length: 14
clone size: NA
J gene: TRBJ2-1
CDR3 DNA: TGTGCCATCGGGGAGGCGGGACCCTACAATGAGCAGTTCTTC
CDR3 protein: CAIGEAGPYNEQFF

D gene: NA
V gene: TRBV5-1
CDR3 length: 13
clone size: NA
J gene: TRBJ2-1
CDR3 DNA: TGCGCCAGCAGCTTGGCGGGGCCCCTAGAGTCTTTCTTC
CDR3 protein: CASSLAGPLESFF

D gene: TRBD1
V gene: TRBV5-1
CDR3 length: 15
clone size: NA
J gene: TRBJ2-1
CDR3 DNA: TGCGCCAGCAGCTCCGGGACAGGGGGGAGTGGTGAGCAGTTCTTC
CDR3 protein: CASSSGTGGSGEQFF

D gene: NA
V gene: TRBV27
CDR3 length: 15
clone size: NA
J gene: TRBJ1-5
CDR3 DNA: TGTGCCAGCAGCGTACAGGGATATAGCAATCAGCCCCAGCATTTT
CDR3 protein: CASSVQGYSNQPQHF

D gene: TRBD1
V gene: TRBV19
CDR3 length: 14
clone size: NA
J gene: TRBJ1-1
CDR3 DNA: TGTGCCAGTAGTATGTGGCAGGGGGGTGCTGAAGCTTTCTTT
CDR3 protein: CASSMWQGGAEAFF

D gene: NA
V gene: TRBV7-5
CDR3 length: 15
clone size: NA
J gene: TRBJ2-5
CDR3 DNA: TGTGTCAGAAGCTTAGGTCGGAATGCACAAGAGACCCAGTACTTC
CDR3 protein: CVRSLGRNAQETQYF

D gene: NA
V gene: TRBV6-4
CDR3 length: 14
clone size: NA
J gene: TRBJ1-1
CDR3 DNA: TGTGCCAGCAGTGCGGCGGCTGAGGGGACTGAAGCTTTCTTT
CDR3 protein: CASSAAAEGTEAFF

D gene: NA
V gene: TRBV5-1
CDR3 length: 14
clone size: NA
J gene: TRBJ2-1
CDR3 DNA: TGCGCCAGCAGCCTACAGAGTTCCTACAATGAGCAGTTCTTC
CDR3 protein: CASSLQSSYNEQFF

D gene: NA
V gene: TRBV7-2
CDR3 length: 14
clone size: NA
J gene: TRBJ1-6
CDR3 DNA: TGTGCCAGCACTCTGGGCCTTTATAATTCACCCCTCCACTTT
CDR3 protein: CASTLGLYNSPLHF

D gene: NA
V gene: TRBV5-1
CDR3 length: 13
clone size: NA
J gene: TRBJ1-1
CDR3 DNA: TGCGCCAGCAGCTCCAGAGTTAACACTGAAGCTTTCTTT
CDR3 protein: CASSSRVNTEAFF

D gene: NA
V gene: TRBV29-1
CDR3 length: 15
clone size: NA
J gene: TRBJ1-2
CDR3 DNA: TGCAGCGTTGAACCTCGCTTGAAGGGGGGTAATGGCTACACCTTC
CDR3 protein: CSVEPRLKGGNGYTF

D gene: TRBD1
V gene: TRBV7-3
CDR3 length: 14
clone size: NA
J gene: TRBJ1-1
CDR3 DNA: TGTGCCAGCAGCCGGACAGGGACAAACACTGAAGCTTTCTTT
CDR3 protein: CASSRTGTNTEAFF

D gene: NA
V gene: TRBV21-1
CDR3 length: 14
clone size: NA
J gene: TRBJ2-7
CDR3 DNA: TGTGCCAGCAGCGCAACAAAAGGTAGCTACGAGCAGTACTTC
CDR3 protein: CASSATKGSYEQYF

D gene: NA
V gene: TRBV21-1
CDR3 length: 14
clone size: NA
J gene: TRBJ1-2
CDR3 DNA: TGTGCCAGCAATCGACATACAGGGGGCGATGGCTACACCTTC
CDR3 protein: CASNRHTGGDGYTF

D gene: TRBD2
V gene: TRBV7-3
CDR3 length: 16
clone size: NA
J gene: TRBJ2-3
CDR3 DNA: TGTGCCAGCAGCCGAGCGGGCGGGAGGAGCACAGATACGCAGTATTTT
CDR3 protein: CASSRAGGRSTDTQYF

D gene: NA
V gene: TRBV5-6
CDR3 length: 15
clone size: NA
J gene: TRBJ1-5
CDR3 DNA: TGTGCCAGCAGCTTGGCCGGACCCAGCAATCAGCCCCAGCATTTT
CDR3 protein: CASSLAGPSNQPQHF

D gene: NA
V gene: TRBV18
CDR3 length: 15
clone size: NA
J gene: TRBJ2-7
CDR3 DNA: TGTGCCAGCTCACTACCTAGCTTGGGGGGCCGGGAGCAGTACTTC
CDR3 protein: CASSLPSLGGREQYF

D gene: NA
V gene: TRBV2
CDR3 length: 14
clone size: NA
J gene: TRBJ2-3
CDR3 DNA: TGTGCCAGCAGTGGACGAATAGACCCAGATACGCAGTATTTT
CDR3 protein: CASSGRIDPDTQYF

D gene: TRBD1
V gene: TRBV2
CDR3 length: 16
clone size: NA
J gene: TRBJ1-5
CDR3 DNA: TGTGCCAGCCGGGACAGGGGGGGGTATGGGAATCAGCCCCAGCATTTT
CDR3 protein: CASRDRGGYGNQPQHF

D gene: TRBD1
V gene: TRBV30
CDR3 length: 15
clone size: NA
J gene: TRBJ1-1
CDR3 DNA: TGTGCCTGGACCACGGGACAGGGGATGAACACTGAAGCTTTCTTT
CDR3 protein: CAWTTGQGMNTEAFF

D gene: NA
V gene: TRBV5-6
CDR3 length: 12
clone size: NA
J gene: TRBJ2-1
CDR3 DNA: TGTGCCAGCAGCAACGGAGCGTGGGAGCAGTTCTTC
CDR3 protein: CASSNGAWEQFF

D gene: NA
V gene: TRBV6-2/TRBV6-3
CDR3 length: 18
clone size: NA
J gene: TRBJ1-1
CDR3 DNA: TGTGCCAGCAGTTACGTTCCCCCCTGGGGGATCAAGAACACTGAAGCTTTCTTT
CDR3 protein: CASSYVPPWGIKNTEAFF

D gene: TRBD1
V gene: TRBV5-5
CDR3 length: 14
clone size: NA
J gene: TRBJ1-4
CDR3 DNA: TGTGCCAGCAGCACCGGGACAGGGGGGGAAAAACTGTTTTTT
CDR3 protein: CASSTGTGGEKLFF

D gene: NA
V gene: TRBV2
CDR3 length: 13
clone size: once
J gene: TRBJ1-4
CDR3 DNA: TGTGCCAGCAGTCGGGGCCCACGTGAAAAACTGTTTTTT
CDR3 protein: CASSRGPREKLFF

D gene: NA
V gene: TRBV11-2
CDR3 length: 12
clone size: NA
J gene: TRBJ2-5
CDR3 DNA: TGTGCCAGCAGCTTAGAGCGCAACCACCAGTACTTC
CDR3 protein: CASSLERNHQYF

D gene: NA
V gene: TRBV4-1
CDR3 length: 15
clone size: NA
J gene: TRBJ1-6
CDR3 DNA: TGCGCCAGCAGCCAAGAGTGGGGGCGGAGCTCACCCCTCCACTTT
CDR3 protein: CASSQEWGRSSPLHF

D gene: TRBD1
V gene: TRBV7-8
CDR3 length: 15
clone size: NA
J gene: TRBJ2-1
CDR3 DNA: TGTGCCAGCAGCTTCGGACAGGCCGCCTACAATGAGCAGTTCTTC
CDR3 protein: CASSFGQAAYNEQFF

D gene: NA
V gene: TRBV20-1
CDR3 length: 11
clone size: NA
J gene: TRBJ1-1
CDR3 DNA: TGCAGTGCTAGTGGTAGGACTGAAGCTTTCTTT
CDR3 protein: CSASGRTEAFF

D gene: TRBD1
V gene: TRBV13
CDR3 length: 15
clone size: NA
J gene: TRBJ1-1
CDR3 DNA: TGTGCCAGCAGCGGCCAGGGGGGTCTGAACACTGAAGCTTTCTTT
CDR3 protein: CASSGQGGLNTEAFF

D gene: TRBD2
V gene: TRBV27
CDR3 length: 14
clone size: NA
J gene: TRBJ2-3
CDR3 DNA: TGTGCCAGCAGTTGGACTAGATCGACAGATACGCAGTATTTT
CDR3 protein: CASSWTRSTDTQYF

D gene: NA
V gene: TRBV5-8
CDR3 length: 13
clone size: NA
J gene: TRBJ2-1
CDR3 DNA: TGTGCCAGCAGCTTGCAGGGGGGCAATGAGCAGTTCTTC
CDR3 protein: CASSLQGGNEQFF

D gene: NA
V gene: TRBV6-1
CDR3 length: 14
clone size: NA
J gene: TRBJ2-7
CDR3 DNA: TGTGCCAGCAGGGAAGATGGGGCCCTCTACGAGCAGTACTTC
CDR3 protein: CASREDGALYEQYF

D gene: NA
V gene: TRBV5-4
CDR3 length: 13
clone size: NA
J gene: TRBJ2-7
CDR3 DNA: TGTGCCAGCAGCTTGGACAGGGTCTACGAGCAGTACTTC
CDR3 protein: CASSLDRVYEQYF

D gene: TRBD1
V gene: TRBV7-9
CDR3 length: 16
clone size: NA
J gene: TRBJ2-7
CDR3 DNA: TGTGCCAGCAGCCCTTGGGACAGGGGGGTAACCTACGAGCAGTACTTC
CDR3 protein: CASSPWDRGVTYEQYF

D gene: NA
V gene: TRBV3-1/TRBV3-2
CDR3 length: 14
clone size: NA
J gene: TRBJ2-3
CDR3 DNA: TGTGCCAGCAGCCAGCATAGGACGGGAGATACGCAGTATTTT
CDR3 protein: CASSQHRTGDTQYF

D gene: NA
V gene: TRBV6-2/TRBV6-3
CDR3 length: 13
clone size: NA
J gene: TRBJ2-1
CDR3 DNA: TGTGCCAGCAGCCCCGGGACTTGGAATGAGCAGTTCTTC
CDR3 protein: CASSPGTWNEQFF

D gene: NA
V gene: TRBV6-5
CDR3 length: 15
clone size: NA
J gene: TRBJ1-5
CDR3 DNA: TGTGCCAGCAGTTCGACAGTTCATAGCAATCAGCCCCAGCATTTT
CDR3 protein: CASSSTVHSNQPQHF

D gene: NA
V gene: TRBV5-6
CDR3 length: 12
clone size: NA
J gene: TRBJ1-1
CDR3 DNA: TGTGCCAGCAGCTTGGACAGCATTGAAGCTTTCTTT
CDR3 protein: CASSLDSIEAFF

D gene: TRBD1
V gene: TRBV4-3
CDR3 length: 16
clone size: NA
J gene: TRBJ1-6
CDR3 DNA: TGCGCCAGCAGCCAAGGCAGGGGGTTATTGAATTCACCCCTCCACTTT
CDR3 protein: CASSQGRGLLNSPLHF